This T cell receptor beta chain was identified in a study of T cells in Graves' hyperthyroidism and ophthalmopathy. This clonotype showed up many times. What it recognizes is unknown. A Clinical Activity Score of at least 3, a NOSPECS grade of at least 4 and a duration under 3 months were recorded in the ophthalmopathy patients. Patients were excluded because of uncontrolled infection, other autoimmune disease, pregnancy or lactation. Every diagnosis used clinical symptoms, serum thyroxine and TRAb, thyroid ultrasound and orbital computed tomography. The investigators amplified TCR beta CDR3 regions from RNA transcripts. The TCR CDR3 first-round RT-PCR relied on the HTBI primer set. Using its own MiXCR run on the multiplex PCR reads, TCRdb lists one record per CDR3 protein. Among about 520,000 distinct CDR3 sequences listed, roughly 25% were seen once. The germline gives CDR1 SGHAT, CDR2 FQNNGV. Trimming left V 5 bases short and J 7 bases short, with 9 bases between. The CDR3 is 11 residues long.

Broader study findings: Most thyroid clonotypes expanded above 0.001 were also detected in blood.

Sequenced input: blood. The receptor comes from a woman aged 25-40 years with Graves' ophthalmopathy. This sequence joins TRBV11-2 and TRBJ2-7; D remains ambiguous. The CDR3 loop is CASSPHGEQYF. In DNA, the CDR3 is TGTGCCAGCAGCCCGCATGGGGAGCAGTACTTC. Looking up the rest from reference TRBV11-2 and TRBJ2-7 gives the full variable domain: EAGVAQSPRYKIIEKRQSVAFWCNPISGHATLYWYQQILGQGPKLLIQFQNNGVVDDSQLPKDRFSAERLKGVDSTLKIQPAKLEDSAVYLCASSPHGEQYFGPGTRLTVT.